This TCR beta chain comes out of a study of post-analysis software for immune sequencing data (dated by TCRdb to about 2015). In terms of the full investigation: Disease courses on record covered relapsing-remitting, secondary progressive and progressive-relapsing multiple sclerosis, though some patients had no subtype annotation. The patient repertoires were set against around eleven previously published healthy control repertoires from donors whose ages ranged from 6 to 25 years. A subset of samples was prepared in parallel using single-end sample barcoding, then pooled and co-amplified after Illumina adapter ligation.

The library came from PCR. Sequenced on an Illumina HiSeq 2500. To reduce PCR and sequencing biases, unique molecular identifiers were incorporated into the TCR beta cDNA libraries. Some 500,000 cDNA molecules were obtained for every 1 to 10 million input T cells, so each molecule roughly corresponded to one T cell. Patient libraries were prepared and sequenced with the same protocol used for the earlier healthy control dataset. Within a given batch, samples were prepared together, multiplexed and sequenced on the same HiSeq lane. As for how the authors treated the data: MIGEC was used to process the raw barcoded reads, and molecular identifier groups with only a single read were discarded before consensus assembly and CDR3 extraction. VDJtools was used for post-analysis of the clonotype tables, and diversity was normalized by down-sampling every dataset to the size of the smallest sample. Repertoire overlap clustering matched CDR3 amino acid but not nucleotide sequences to correct batch-related cross-sample contamination. TCRdb handled the public reads itself, with Q25 trimming in fastp and clone calling in MiXCR, and kept productive beta chains. Under each unique CDR3 protein, matching rows form one entry showing the most common genes and DNA. TCRdb's processing, not the study's, gives the V and J calls here. The sample table records approximately 440,000 distinct CDR3 sequences; around 40% of these occur just once. The leading ten clones occupy about 12% of the sample.

Overall study results and their limits: Patients showed significantly higher frequencies than controls for about five TRBV segments, among them TRBV5-6, TRBV5-1 and TRBV20-1. Normalized Chao1 diversity was significantly lower in multiple sclerosis patients than controls, suggesting substantial peripheral T-cell clonal expansion. The control group was slightly older than the multiple sclerosis patient group. Strong co-clustering of samples prepared in the same batch was shown by direct clustering with F measure, prompting a batch-effect correction.

This clonotype was found many times. The antigen this receptor binds is unknown. The sample holds no much larger clone one base away, and base qualities are not on file. The CDR3 runs 13 residues from the cysteine to the phenylalanine. The retained sequence is limited to the CDR3, 39 bases, with the frame set at the first base. From the germline V gene, CDR1 is MNHNS and CDR2 is SASEGT. Germline trimming: 2 bases from V, 7 bases from J; junction bases outside gene matches: 3. To demonstrate the VDJtools post-analysis software, TCR beta repertoires were profiled from the peripheral blood of about 13 young patients with multiple sclerosis. The multiple sclerosis patients were children and adolescents between about 6 and 16 years of age.

The sequence was collected from a girl aged 10 to 17 with multiple sclerosis. Sequencing was done on a sample of blood. This receptor chain uses TRBV6-1 and TRBJ1-1; the junction holds 8 bases that match TRBD1. The CDR3 amino acid sequence is: CASSEQGASEAFF. Read as DNA, the sequence is TGTGCCAGCAGTGAACAGGGGGCAAGTGAAGCTTTCTTT.